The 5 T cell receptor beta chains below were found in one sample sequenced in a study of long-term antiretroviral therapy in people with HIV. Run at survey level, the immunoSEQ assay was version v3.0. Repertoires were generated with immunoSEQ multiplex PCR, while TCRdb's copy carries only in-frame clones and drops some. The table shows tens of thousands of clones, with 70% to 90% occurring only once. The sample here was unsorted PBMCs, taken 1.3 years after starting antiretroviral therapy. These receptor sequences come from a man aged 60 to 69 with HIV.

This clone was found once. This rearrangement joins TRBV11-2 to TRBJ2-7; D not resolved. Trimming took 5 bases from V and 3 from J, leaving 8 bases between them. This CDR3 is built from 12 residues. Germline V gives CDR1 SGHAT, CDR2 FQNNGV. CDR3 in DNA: TGTGCCAGCAGCCCCATCGGCTACGAGCAGTACTTC. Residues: CASSPIGYEQYF.

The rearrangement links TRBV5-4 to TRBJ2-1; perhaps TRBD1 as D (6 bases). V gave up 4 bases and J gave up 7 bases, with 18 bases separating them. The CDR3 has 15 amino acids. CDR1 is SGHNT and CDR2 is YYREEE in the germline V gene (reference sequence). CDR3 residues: CASSDIRGSGNEQFF. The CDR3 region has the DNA TGTGCCAGCAGCGATATAAGGGGGTCAGGTAATGAGCAGTTCTTC. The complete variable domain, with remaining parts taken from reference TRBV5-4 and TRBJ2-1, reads ETGVTQSPTHLIKTRGQQVTLRCSSQSGHNTVSWYQQALGQGPQFIFQYYREEENGRGNFPPRFSGLQFPNYSSELNVNALELDDSALYLCASSDIRGSGNEQFFGPGTRLTVL.

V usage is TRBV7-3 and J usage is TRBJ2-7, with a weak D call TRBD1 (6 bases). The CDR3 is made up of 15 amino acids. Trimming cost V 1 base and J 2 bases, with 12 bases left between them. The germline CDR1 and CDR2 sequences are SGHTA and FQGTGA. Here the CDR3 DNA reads TGTGCCAGCAGCTTAAGGGCACAGGGAACCTACGAGCAGTACTTC. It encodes CASSLRAQGTYEQYF.

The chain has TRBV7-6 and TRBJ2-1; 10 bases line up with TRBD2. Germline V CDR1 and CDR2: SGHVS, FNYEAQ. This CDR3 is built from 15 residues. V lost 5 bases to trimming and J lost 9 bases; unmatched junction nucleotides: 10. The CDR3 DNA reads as TGTGCCAGCAGCCCCTCTAGCGGGAGATTCGTTGAGCAGTTCTTC. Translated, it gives CASSPSSGRFVEQFF.

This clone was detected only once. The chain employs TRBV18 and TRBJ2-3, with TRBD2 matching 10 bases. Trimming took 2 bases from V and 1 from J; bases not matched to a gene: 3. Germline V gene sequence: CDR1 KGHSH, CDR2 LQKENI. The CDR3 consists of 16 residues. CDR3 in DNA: TGTGCCAGCTCACCAAGCACTAGCGGGGGCACAGATACGCAGTATTTT. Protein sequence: CASSPSTSGGTDTQYF.